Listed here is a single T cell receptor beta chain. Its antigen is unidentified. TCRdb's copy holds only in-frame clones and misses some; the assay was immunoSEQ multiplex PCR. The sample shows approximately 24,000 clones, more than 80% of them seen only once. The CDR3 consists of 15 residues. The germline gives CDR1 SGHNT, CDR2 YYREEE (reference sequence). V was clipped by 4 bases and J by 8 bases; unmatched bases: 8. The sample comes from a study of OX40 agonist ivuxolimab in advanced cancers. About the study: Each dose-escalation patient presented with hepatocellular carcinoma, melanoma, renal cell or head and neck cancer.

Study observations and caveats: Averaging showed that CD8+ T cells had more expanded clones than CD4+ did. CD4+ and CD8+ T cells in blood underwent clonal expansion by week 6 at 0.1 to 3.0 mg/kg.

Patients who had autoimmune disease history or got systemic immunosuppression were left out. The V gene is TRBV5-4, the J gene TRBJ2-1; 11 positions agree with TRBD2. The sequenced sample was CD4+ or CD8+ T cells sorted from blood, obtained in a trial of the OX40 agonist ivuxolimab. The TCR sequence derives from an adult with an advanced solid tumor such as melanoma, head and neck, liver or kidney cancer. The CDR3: CASSPSGRKFYEQFF. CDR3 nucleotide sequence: TGTGCCAGCAGCCCTAGCGGGAGGAAGTTTTATGAGCAGTTCTTC.